Below are 22 T cell receptor beta chains sequenced from a single sample in a study of patients and donors after allogeneic stem cell transplantation. TCRdb ran MiXCR on the RT-PCR reads and lists one entry per CDR3 protein. The table shows around 200,000 distinct CDR3 sequences, with about 38% occurring only once. The sample comprised blood, either unsorted or a sorted T cell fraction (not recorded which). All receptors derive from a human donor who was either an allogeneic HSCT recipient or a stem cell or donor lymphocyte infusion donor (not recorded which). It is not recorded whose cells these are; they may come from a transplant donor.

V and J are TRBV15 and TRBJ1-2, with 9 bases matching TRBD1. V gave up 0 bases and J gave up 8 bases; unmatched junction bases: 7. The CDR3 length is 15 residues. Germline V gene sequence: CDR1 LNHNV, CDR2 YYDKDF (reference sequence). DNA of the CDR3: TGTGCCACCAGCAGAGATCTCGGGACAGGGAAAGGCTACACCTTC. Its translation: CATSRDLGTGKGYTF. Complete variable domain (other parts from reference TRBV15 and TRBJ1-2): DAMVIQNPRYQVTQFGKPVTLSCSQTLNHNVMYWYQQKSSQAPKLLFHYYDKDFNNEADTPDNFQSRRPNTSFCFLDIRSPGLGDTAMYLCATSRDLGTGKGYTFGSGTRLTVV.

The chain joins TRBV20-1 to TRBJ1-5; D is perhaps TRBD1 (5 bases). Germline CDR1 DFQATT, CDR2 SNEGSKA (reference sequence). Trimming stripped 4 bases from V and 4 bases from J, with 14 bases between. There are 14 residues in the CDR3. CDR3: CSATRRQGNQPQHF. Written as DNA, the CDR3 is TGCAGTGCTACCCGTAGGCAGGGTAATCAGCCCCAGCATTTT.

This clonotype was detected a few times. The genes are TRBV20-1 and TRBJ2-7; 10 bases are a match to TRBD2. After removal of 1 base from V and 5 bases from J, the junction contained 11 bases not matched to a gene. CDR1 is DFQATT and CDR2 is SNEGSKA in the germline V gene (reference sequence). The CDR3 is 16 amino acids. The CDR3 region is CSARGASGGTGNEQYF. For the CDR3, the DNA is TGCAGTGCTAGAGGGGCTAGCGGGGGCACGGGGAACGAGCAGTACTTC.

This clonotype turned up a few times. The V call is TRBV6-5, the J call TRBJ2-6, with D hard to call. The CDR3 is 16 residues long. V was clipped by 5 bases and J by 0 bases, with 11 bases between them. Germline CDR1 MNHEY, CDR2 SVGAGI. The CDR3 loop is CASSQELGSGANVLTF. In DNA, the CDR3 is TGTGCCAGCAGTCAGGAACTGGGCTCTGGGGCCAACGTCCTGACTTTC.

The CDR3 sequence: CASSETQNNYGYTF. The CDR3 DNA follows: TGTGCCAGCAGTGAGACACAGAATAACTATGGCTACACCTTC. The chain uses TRBV2 and TRBJ1-2; D gene uncertain. V shed 3 bases and J shed 1 base, with 9 bases lying between them. The CDR3 is 14 amino acids. Germline V gene lookup returns CDR1 SNHLY and CDR2 FYNNEI. The full variable domain, rest sourced from reference TRBV2 and TRBJ1-2, is EPEVTQTPSHQVTQMGQEVILRCVPISNHLYFYWYRQILGQKVEFLVSFYNNEISEKSEIFDDQFSVERPDGSNFTLKIRSTKLEDSAMYFCASSETQNNYGYTFGSGTRLTVV.

The chain couples TRBV7-2 to TRBJ1-2; no firm D call. The V end was cut by 5 bases, the J end by 0 bases, with 10 bases between. The CDR3 loop spans 14 amino acids. Germline CDR1 reads SGHTA; CDR2 reads FQGNSA. CDR3 amino acids: CASSPLTSNYGYTF. In nucleotides, the CDR3 is TGTGCCAGCAGCCCGCTAACCTCTAACTATGGCTACACCTTC.

The rearrangement links TRBV12-3 or TRBV12-4 to TRBJ1-2, with D maybe TRBD1 (5 bases). Trimming left V 6 bases short and J 6 bases short, with 14 bases between. This CDR3 has 13 amino acids. In DNA, the CDR3 is TGTGCCAGCAGCCCCCAGGGTTCGCATGGCTACACCTTC. This encodes CASSPQGSHGYTF.

The chain carries TRBV6-2 or TRBV6-3 and TRBJ2-3, with D perhaps given as TRBD1 or TRBD2 (6 bases each). Trimming pared 10 bases from V and 3 bases from J, leaving 14 bases between. This CDR3 spans 13 amino acids. Germline V gene lookup returns CDR1 MNHEY and CDR2 SVGEGT. The CDR3 sequence: CATGAGKTDTQYF. Written as DNA, the CDR3 is TGTGCCACGGGGGCCGGAAAGACAGATACGCAGTATTTT.

This clonotype has more than one count but fewer than ten. The V call is TRBV5-1, the J call TRBJ2-2, with D possibly TRBD1 on 6 matching bases. The V gene's germline CDR1 is SGHRS and CDR2 YFSETQ. Trimming left V 2 bases short and J 3 bases short, with 11 bases between. The CDR3 consists of 15 residues. This CDR3 reads CASSFRGVDTGELFF. The CDR3 DNA reads as TGCGCCAGCAGCTTCAGGGGCGTTGACACCGGGGAGCTGTTTTTT.

This chain links TRBV18 with TRBJ2-5; unclear D gene. The ends were cut back, 1 base at V and 1 base at J, with 4 bases in the middle. Germline CDR1 KGHSH, CDR2 LQKENI. The CDR3 is 13 amino acids. The CDR3 sequence is CASSPRVQETQYF. The CDR3, as DNA: TGTGCCAGCTCACCACGGGTCCAAGAGACCCAGTACTTC.

J is TRBJ2-2 and V is TRBV6-1; D not certain. Trimming pared 2 bases from V and 0 bases from J, leaving 7 bases between. Germline assignment: CDR1 MNHNS and CDR2 SASEGT. This CDR3 has 15 residues. The CDR3 DNA reads as TGTGCCAGCAGTGAATCTACAGCGAACACCGGGGAGCTGTTTTTT. It encodes CASSESTANTGELFF.

V and J are TRBV29-1 and TRBJ2-3; TRBD1 might be the D (6 bases). Germline-derived CDR1 and CDR2 are SQVTM and ANQGSEA. V was shortened by 3 bases and J by 9 bases, with 22 bases between the two germline ends. CDR3 length equals 15 residues. The CDR3 nucleotides are TGCAGCGTTGACGATTTAGTTAAGGGACAAATGACGCAGTATTTT. It specifies CSVDDLVKGQMTQYF.

The chain has TRBV6-2 or TRBV6-3 and TRBJ1-1; the D is unclear. CDR3 length: 13 amino acids. CDR1 is MNHEY and CDR2 is SVGEGT in the germline V gene. The V gene lost 9 bases and the J gene lost 3 bases, with 14 bases spanning the gap. The CDR3 bases are TGTGCCAGTGGGCCGGTCGGGGACACTGAAGCTTTCTTT. Translated: CASGPVGDTEAFF.

The chain employs TRBV6-5 and TRBJ1-6; perhaps TRBD1 as D (5 bases). Germline CDR1 is MNHEY and CDR2 is SVGAGI. Trimming removed 6 bases at V and 7 bases at J, with 19 bases between. The CDR3 runs to 16 residues. DNA of the CDR3: TGTGCCAGCAGCCATTTTCGAGACTGGGGGAATTCACCCCTCCACTTT. Amino acid sequence: CASSHFRDWGNSPLHF.

The gene calls are TRBV5-1 and TRBJ2-3, with D perhaps matching TRBD1 (6 bases). V dropped 2 bases and J dropped 0 bases, with 13 bases sitting between them. The CDR3 is made up of 16 amino acids. Germline V CDR1 and CDR2: SGHRS, YFSETQ. The chain's CDR3 is CASSFLQGPSTDTQYF. CDR3 bases: TGCGCCAGCAGCTTTTTACAGGGCCCTAGCACAGATACGCAGTATTTT. The whole variable domain, remainder taken from reference TRBV5-1 and TRBJ2-3, is KAGVTQTPRYLIKTRGQQVTLSCSPISGHRSVSWYQQTPGQGLQFLFEYFSETQRNKGNFPGRFSGRQFSNSRSEMNVSTLELGDSALYLCASSFLQGPSTDTQYFGPGTRLTVL.

The chain uses TRBV29-1 and TRBJ1-1; D unresolved. Germline V gives CDR1 SQVTM, CDR2 ANQGSEA. Trimming shortened V by 6 bases and J by 3 bases, and 11 bases separated the two germline ends. The CDR3 contains 12 residues. CDR3 amino acids: CSVRTGYTEAFF. In nucleotides, the CDR3 is TGCAGCGTGAGGACCGGGTACACTGAAGCTTTCTTT. Full variable domain (remainder filled in from reference TRBV29-1 and TRBJ1-1): SAVISQKPSRDICQRGTSLTIQCQVDSQVTMMFWYRQQPGQSLTLIATANQGSEATYESGFVIDKFPISRPNLTFSTLTVSNMSPEDSSIYLCSVRTGYTEAFFGQGTRLTVV.

The chain uses TRBV5-1 and TRBJ1-1, with D perhaps TRBD1 (5 bases). V lost 0 bases and J lost 3, with 9 bases in between. The germline CDR1 and CDR2 sequences are SGHRS and YFSETQ. CDR3 size: 14 residues. CDR3 bases: TGCGCCAGCAGCTTGGAAGGGGAGGACACTGAAGCTTTCTTT. Its protein product is CASSLEGEDTEAFF.

The rearrangement joins TRBV6-1 to TRBJ2-2; tentatively, D is TRBD1 (5 bases). Germline CDR1 MNHNS, CDR2 SASEGT. The V and J ends lost 4 bases and 3 bases respectively, with 9 bases between them. CDR3 length: 14 amino acids. DNA for the CDR3: TGTGCCAGCAGTGGCCAGGGCTACACCGGGGAGCTGTTTTTT. This gives the protein CASSGQGYTGELFF.

The CDR3 protein is CASSQDSGEIGNSPLHF. CDR3 nucleotide sequence: TGTGCCAGCAGCCAAGATTCAGGGGAGATTGGTAATTCACCCCTCCACTTT. The chain joins TRBV3-1 to TRBJ1-6; D possibly corresponds to TRBD1 (6 bases). V was pared by 0 bases and J by 6 bases, with 15 bases between. The CDR3 extends over 17 amino acids. CDR1 and CDR2 (germline): LGHDT, YNNKEL (reference sequence).

The sample holds a few counts of this clonotype. J is TRBJ1-1 and V is TRBV20-1; TRBD1 matches 12 bases. The trim removed 6 bases at V and 5 bases at J, leaving 7 bases unmatched. In germline, CDR1 is DFQATT, CDR2 SNEGSKA (reference sequence). CDR3 length: 14 amino acids. The CDR3 reads CSARDRGLGTEAFF. The CDR3, as DNA: TGCAGTGCCCGGGACAGGGGGCTGGGGACTGAAGCTTTCTTT.

A single count supports this clonotype. The J gene is TRBJ1-5, the V gene TRBV12-3 or TRBV12-4, with 9 bases identical to TRBD1. The CDR3 sequence is 18 residues long. J lost 1 base, V lost 3 bases, and 10 bases had no gene match. CDR3 sequence: CASSLDRGGRVSNQPQHF. CDR3 nucleotide sequence: TGTGCCAGCAGTTTGGACAGGGGAGGGAGGGTAAGCAATCAGCCCCAGCATTTT.

The chain links TRBV19 to TRBJ2-7; D may be TRBD1 (6 bases). The germline CDR1 and CDR2 sequences are LNHDA and SQIVND (reference sequence). Trimming took off 3 bases at V and 3 bases at J, with 12 bases between the two ends. This CDR3 contains 14 residues. CDR3 sequence reads: CASSIGTKYYEQYF. The CDR3 DNA is TGTGCCAGTAGTATCGGGACAAAGTACTACGAGCAGTACTTC.